The clone carrying this T cell receptor (beta chain) was found a few times. The source of the sample is a study of blood T cell repertoires in COVID-19. Study summary: Researchers got acute and convalescent COVID-19 samples from the United States, Italy and Spain. Sources were T cells, B-cell-depleted T cells, or PBMCs; the material itself was cDNA or gDNA.

Germline values: CDR1 LNHDA, CDR2 SQIVND (reference sequence). The CDR3 runs 19 residues. The V segment lost 1 base and the J segment 2 bases; nucleotides outside the gene matches: 8. Authors' methods: How many nucleated cells were present was estimated from reference gene primer amplification. Sequencing was performed with immunoSEQ multiplex PCR; in TCRdb, only in-frame clones are kept and a portion is missing. V, J and clone size reflect that table, while D and trimming were determined from the DNA. The data contain 400,000 or so clones, around 90% of them singletons. The chain couples TRBV19 to TRBJ2-4, with 13 bases lining up with TRBD2. The specimen was peripheral blood. The clonotype was recovered from a human donor in a cohort sampled during active COVID-19. The CDR3 region has the DNA TGTGCCAGTAGTATAGTGTCCGGACTAGCGGGAGTTTCCAAAAACATTCAGTACTTC. The encoded protein is CASSIVSGLAGVSKNIQYF. The full variable domain, in which reference TRBV19 and TRBJ2-4 provide the parts outside the CDR3, is DGGITQSPKYLFRKEGQNVTLSCEQNLNHDAMYWYRQDPGQGLRLIYYSQIVNDFQKGDIAEGYSVSREKKESFPLTVTSAQKNPTAFYLCASSIVSGLAGVSKNIQYFGAGTRLSVL.